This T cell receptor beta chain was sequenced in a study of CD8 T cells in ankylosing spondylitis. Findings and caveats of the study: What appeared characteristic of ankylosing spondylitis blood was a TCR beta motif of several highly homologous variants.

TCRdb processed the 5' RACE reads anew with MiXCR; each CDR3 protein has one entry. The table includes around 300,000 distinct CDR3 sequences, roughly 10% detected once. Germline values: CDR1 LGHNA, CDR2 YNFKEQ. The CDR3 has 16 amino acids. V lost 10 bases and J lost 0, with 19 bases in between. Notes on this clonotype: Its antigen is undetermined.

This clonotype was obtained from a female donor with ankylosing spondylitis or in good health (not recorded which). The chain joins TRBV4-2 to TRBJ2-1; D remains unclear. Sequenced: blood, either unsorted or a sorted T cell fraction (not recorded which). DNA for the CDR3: TGTGCCATGGCCCCCCGGCTCCCCAGCTCCTACAATGAGCAGTTCTTC. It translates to CAMAPRLPSSYNEQFF.